These 9 T cell receptor beta chains were sequenced from one sample in a study of blood T cell repertoires in COVID-19. Here immunoSEQ multiplex PCR was the method, and the copy in TCRdb shows in-frame clones only, minus some. The sample lists under 450,000 clones; 70% to 90% were seen once. The sample consisted of peripheral blood. Receptors were obtained from a woman aged 55-70 years with COVID-19, enrolled during active disease.

J is TRBJ1-5 and V is TRBV28, with D unclear. CDR1 is MDHEN and CDR2 is SYDVKM in the germline V gene. The CDR3 sequence is 12 residues long. The V end lost 5 bases, the J end lost 4 bases, and 6 bases lay between the germline ends. The CDR3 nucleotides are TGTGCCAGCAGTAGCCTAAATCAGCCCCAGCATTTT. Translation: CASSSLNQPQHF.

This clone was picked up one time. The CDR3 bases are TGTGCCAGCAGCTTAGTCGAGGGGGCAGGGGGTACTGAAGCTTTCTTT. Amino acids: CASSLVEGAGGTEAFF. This chain joins TRBV11-3 and TRBJ1-1, with 7 bases that match TRBD1. Germline V gene sequence: CDR1 SGHNT, CDR2 YENEEA. Trimming took 1 base from V and 5 from J; bases not matched to a gene: 10. The CDR3 covers 16 residues.

The chain joins TRBV6-5 to TRBJ2-2; 9 positions agree with TRBD2. Per the germline V gene, CDR1 is MNHEY and CDR2 is SVGAGI. The CDR3 is 13 residues long. The J segment lost 5 bases and the V segment lost 6 bases, leaving 1 base of the junction unmatched. CDR3 region: CASRGLATGELFF. DNA of the CDR3: TGTGCCAGCAGGGGACTAGCAACCGGGGAGCTGTTTTTT.

This clone appeared a single time. J is TRBJ2-1 and V is TRBV7-7; 7 bases agree with TRBD2. CDR1 is SSHAT, CDR2 FNYEAQ, per germline (reference sequence). This CDR3 has 16 residues. V shed 1 base, J shed 1 base, and the junction held 4 bases outside the gene matches. The CDR3 sequence is CASSLVAGVSYNEQFF. The CDR3 DNA follows: TGTGCCAGCAGCTTAGTGGCGGGGGTATCCTACAATGAGCAGTTCTTC.

The chain employs TRBV5-1 and TRBJ2-5; 8 bases fit TRBD2. This CDR3 has 16 amino acids. CDR1 is SGHRS and CDR2 is YFSETQ in the germline V gene. Unmatched junction bases numbered 13, after V lost 2 bases and J lost 7 bases. CDR3: CASSFIPGGFDATQYF. The CDR3 nucleotides read TGCGCCAGCAGCTTTATCCCGGGGGGGTTCGATGCGACCCAGTACTTC.

The V call is TRBV6-5, the J call TRBJ2-5; 8 nucleotides align to TRBD1. The CDR3 runs 16 residues. CDR1 and CDR2 from the germline V gene are MNHEY and SVGAGI. V lost 0 bases and J lost 1; bases outside the gene matches: 4. The CDR3 region has the DNA TGTGCCAGCAGTTACTCGATAGGGACAGGCCAAGAGACCCAGTACTTC. This codes for CASSYSIGTGQETQYF.

The V gene is TRBV6-5, the J gene TRBJ1-2; D might be TRBD1 (5 bases). From germline, CDR1 is MNHEY and CDR2 SVGAGI. The CDR3 contains 15 residues. Trimming cost V 0 bases and J 6 bases, with 14 bases left between them. CDR3 sequence (DNA): TGTGCCAGCAGTTACTCGGGGGGGGAGGAGAATGGCTACACCTTC. Translating gives CASSYSGGEENGYTF.

The CDR3 nucleotides read TGTGCCAGTATTCGAGATCTTGGGAGAGGGAACTATGGCTACACCTTC. Amino acid sequence: CASIRDLGRGNYGYTF. The chain uses TRBV19 and TRBJ1-2, with D hard to call. CDR1 is LNHDA and CDR2 is SQIVND in the germline V gene (reference sequence). With 7 bases removed from V and 2 bases from J, the gap between germline ends came to 20 bases. The CDR3 sequence is 16 residues long.

This chain uses TRBV6-7 with TRBJ2-3; perhaps TRBD2 as D (6 bases). TRBV6-7 is an ORF; its function is uncertain. This CDR3 is 14 amino acids long. Trimming removed 7 bases at V and 4 bases at J, with 15 bases between. The CDR3 sequence: CASIPREPADTQYF. The CDR3 region has the DNA TGTGCCAGCATCCCCCGGGAGCCGGCAGATACGCAGTATTTT.